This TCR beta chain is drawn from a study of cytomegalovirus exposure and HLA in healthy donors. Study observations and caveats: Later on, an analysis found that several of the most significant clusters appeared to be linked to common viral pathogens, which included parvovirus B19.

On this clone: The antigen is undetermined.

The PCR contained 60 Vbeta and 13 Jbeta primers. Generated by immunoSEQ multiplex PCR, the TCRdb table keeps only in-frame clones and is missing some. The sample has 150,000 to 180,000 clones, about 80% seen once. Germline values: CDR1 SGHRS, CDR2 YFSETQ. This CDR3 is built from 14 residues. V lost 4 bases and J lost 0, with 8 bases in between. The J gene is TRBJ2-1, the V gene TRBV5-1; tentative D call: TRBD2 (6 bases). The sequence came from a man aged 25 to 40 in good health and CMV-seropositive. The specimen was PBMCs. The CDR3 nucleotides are TGCGCCAGCAGCGGGGGGAACTCCTACAATGAGCAGTTCTTC. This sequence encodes CASSGGNSYNEQFF.